This TCR beta chain was recovered during a study of OX40 agonist ivuxolimab in advanced cancers. As regards this clone: What it recognizes is unknown.

General observations from the study: CD4+ and CD8+ T cells in blood underwent clonal expansion by week 6 at 0.1 to 3.0 mg/kg.

The CDR3 consists of 18 residues. V gave up 8 bases and J gave up 0 bases, with 23 bases separating them. Per the germline V gene, CDR1 is MDHEN and CDR2 is SYDVKM. Data came from immunoSEQ multiplex PCR; TCRdb stores just in-frame clones and leaves some out. The sample consists of 15,000 to 20,000 clones, 85% to 95% of them appearing once. Sequencing used CD4+ or CD8+ T cells sorted from blood, obtained in a trial of the OX40 agonist ivuxolimab. This TCR came from an adult with an advanced solid tumor such as melanoma, head and neck, liver or kidney cancer. This chain uses TRBV28 with TRBJ1-3, with D possibly being TRBD1 (5 bases). The CDR3 protein is CASGGPARGGDSGNTIYF. CDR3 coding DNA: TGTGCCAGCGGAGGGCCTGCCCGGGGGGGAGACTCTGGAAACACCATATATTTT.